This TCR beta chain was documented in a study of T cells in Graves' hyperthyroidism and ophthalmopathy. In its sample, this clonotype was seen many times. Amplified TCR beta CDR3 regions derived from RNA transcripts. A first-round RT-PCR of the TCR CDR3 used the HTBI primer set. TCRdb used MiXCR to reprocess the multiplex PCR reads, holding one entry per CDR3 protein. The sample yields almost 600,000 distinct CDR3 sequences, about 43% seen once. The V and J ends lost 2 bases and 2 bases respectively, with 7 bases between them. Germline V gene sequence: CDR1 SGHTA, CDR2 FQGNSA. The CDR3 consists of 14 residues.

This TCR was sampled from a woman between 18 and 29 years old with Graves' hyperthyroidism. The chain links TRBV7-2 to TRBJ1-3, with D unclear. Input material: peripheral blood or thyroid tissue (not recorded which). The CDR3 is CASSLQGTGNTIYF. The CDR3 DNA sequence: TGTGCCAGCAGCTTACAAGGGACTGGAAACACCATATATTTT.